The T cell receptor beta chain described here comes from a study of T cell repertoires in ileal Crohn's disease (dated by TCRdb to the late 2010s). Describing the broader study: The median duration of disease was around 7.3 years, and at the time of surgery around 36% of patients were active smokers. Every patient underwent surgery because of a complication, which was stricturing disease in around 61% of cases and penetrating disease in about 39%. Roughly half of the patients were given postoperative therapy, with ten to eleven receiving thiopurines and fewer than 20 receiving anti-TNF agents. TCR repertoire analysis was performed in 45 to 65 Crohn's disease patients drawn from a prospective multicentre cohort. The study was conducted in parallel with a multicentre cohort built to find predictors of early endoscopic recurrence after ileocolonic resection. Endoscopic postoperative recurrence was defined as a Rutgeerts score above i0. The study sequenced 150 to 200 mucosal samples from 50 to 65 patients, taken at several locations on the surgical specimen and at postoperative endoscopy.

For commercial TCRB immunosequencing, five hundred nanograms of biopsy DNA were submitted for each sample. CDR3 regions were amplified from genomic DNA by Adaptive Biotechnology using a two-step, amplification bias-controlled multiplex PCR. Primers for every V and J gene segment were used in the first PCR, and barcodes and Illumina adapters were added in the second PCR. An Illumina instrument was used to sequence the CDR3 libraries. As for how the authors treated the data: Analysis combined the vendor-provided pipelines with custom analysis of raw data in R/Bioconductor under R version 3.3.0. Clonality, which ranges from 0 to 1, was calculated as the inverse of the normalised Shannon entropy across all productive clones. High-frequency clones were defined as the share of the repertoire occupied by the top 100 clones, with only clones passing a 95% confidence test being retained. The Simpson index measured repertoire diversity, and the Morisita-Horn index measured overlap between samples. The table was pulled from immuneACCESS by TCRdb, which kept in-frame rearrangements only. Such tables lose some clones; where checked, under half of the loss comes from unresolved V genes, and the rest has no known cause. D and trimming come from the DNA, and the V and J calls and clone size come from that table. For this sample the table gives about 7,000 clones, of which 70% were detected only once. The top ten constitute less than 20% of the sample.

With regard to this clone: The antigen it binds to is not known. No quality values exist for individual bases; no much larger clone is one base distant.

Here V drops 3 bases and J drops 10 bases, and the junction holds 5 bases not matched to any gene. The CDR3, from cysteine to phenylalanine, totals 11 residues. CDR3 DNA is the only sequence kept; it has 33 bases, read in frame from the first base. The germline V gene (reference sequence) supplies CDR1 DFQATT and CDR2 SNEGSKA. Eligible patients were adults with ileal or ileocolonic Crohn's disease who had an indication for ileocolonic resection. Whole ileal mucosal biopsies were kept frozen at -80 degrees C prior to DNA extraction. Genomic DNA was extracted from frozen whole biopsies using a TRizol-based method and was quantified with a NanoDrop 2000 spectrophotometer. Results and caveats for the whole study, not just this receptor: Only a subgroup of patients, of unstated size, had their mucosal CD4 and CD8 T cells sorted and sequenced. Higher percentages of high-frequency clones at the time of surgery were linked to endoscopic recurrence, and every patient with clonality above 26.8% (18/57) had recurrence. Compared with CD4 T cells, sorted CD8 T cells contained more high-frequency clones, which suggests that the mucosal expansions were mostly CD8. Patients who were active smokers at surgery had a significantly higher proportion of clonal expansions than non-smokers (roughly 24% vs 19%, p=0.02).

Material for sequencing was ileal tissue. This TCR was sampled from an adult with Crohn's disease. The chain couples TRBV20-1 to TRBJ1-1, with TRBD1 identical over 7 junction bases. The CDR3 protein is CSASADRAAFF. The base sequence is TGCAGTGCTAGCGCCGACAGGGCAGCTTTCTTT.